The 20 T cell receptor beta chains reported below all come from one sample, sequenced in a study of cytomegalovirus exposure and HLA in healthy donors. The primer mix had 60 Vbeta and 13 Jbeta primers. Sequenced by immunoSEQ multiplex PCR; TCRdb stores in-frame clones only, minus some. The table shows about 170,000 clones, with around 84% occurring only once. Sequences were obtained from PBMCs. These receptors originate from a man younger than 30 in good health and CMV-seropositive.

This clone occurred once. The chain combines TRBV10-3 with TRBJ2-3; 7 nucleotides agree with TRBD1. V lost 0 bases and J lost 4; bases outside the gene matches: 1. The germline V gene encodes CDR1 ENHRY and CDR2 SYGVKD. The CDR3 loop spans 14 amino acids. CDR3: CAISESTGSDTQYF. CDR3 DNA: TGTGCCATCAGTGAGTCGACAGGGTCAGATACGCAGTATTTT.

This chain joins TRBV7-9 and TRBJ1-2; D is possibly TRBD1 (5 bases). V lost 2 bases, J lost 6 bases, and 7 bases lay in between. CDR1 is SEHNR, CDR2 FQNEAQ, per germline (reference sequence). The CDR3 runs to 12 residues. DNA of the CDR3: TGTGCCAGCAGCTTACCCAGGGATGGCTACACCTTC. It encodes CASSLPRDGYTF.

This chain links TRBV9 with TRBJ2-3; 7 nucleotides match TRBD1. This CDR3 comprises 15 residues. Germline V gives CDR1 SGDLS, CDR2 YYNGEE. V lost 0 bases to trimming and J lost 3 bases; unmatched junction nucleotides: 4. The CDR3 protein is CASSVEGTVTDTQYF. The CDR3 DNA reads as TGTGCCAGCAGCGTAGAGGGGACAGTGACAGATACGCAGTATTTT. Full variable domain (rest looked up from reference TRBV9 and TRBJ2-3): DSGVTQTPKHLITATGQRVTLRCSPRSGDLSVYWYQQSLDQGLQFLIQYYNGEERAKGNILERFSAQQFPDLHSELNLSSLELGDSALYFCASSVEGTVTDTQYFGPGTRLTVL.

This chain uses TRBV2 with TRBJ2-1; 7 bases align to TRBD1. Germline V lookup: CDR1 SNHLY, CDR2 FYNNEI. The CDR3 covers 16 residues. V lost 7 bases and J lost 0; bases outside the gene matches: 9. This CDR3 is CASTEGQMSSYNEQFF. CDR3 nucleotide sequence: TGTGCCAGCACCGAGGGACAGATGAGCTCCTACAATGAGCAGTTCTTC.

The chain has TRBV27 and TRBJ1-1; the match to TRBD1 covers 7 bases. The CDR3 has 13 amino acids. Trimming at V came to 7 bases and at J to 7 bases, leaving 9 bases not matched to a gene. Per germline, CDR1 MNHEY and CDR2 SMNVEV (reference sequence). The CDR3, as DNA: TGTGCCAGCACCTCAGGGGGTTTGAGTGAAGCTTTCTTT. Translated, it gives CASTSGGLSEAFF.

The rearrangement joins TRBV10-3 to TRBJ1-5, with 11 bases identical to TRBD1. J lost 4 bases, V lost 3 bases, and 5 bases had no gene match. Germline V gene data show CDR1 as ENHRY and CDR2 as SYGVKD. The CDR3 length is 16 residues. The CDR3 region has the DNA TGTGCCATCAGTGAATACGGGACAGGGGGGAATCAGCCCCAGCATTTT. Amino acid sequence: CAISEYGTGGNQPQHF.

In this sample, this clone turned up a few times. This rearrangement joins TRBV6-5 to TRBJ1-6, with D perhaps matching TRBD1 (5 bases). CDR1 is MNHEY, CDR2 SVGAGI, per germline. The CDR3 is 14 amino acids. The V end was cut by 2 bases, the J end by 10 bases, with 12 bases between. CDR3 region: CASSYRQGKSPLHF. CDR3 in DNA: TGTGCCAGCAGTTACCGCCAGGGAAAATCACCCCTCCACTTT.

The CDR3 DNA sequence: TGTGCCAGCAGTCCCTTGACAGGACTCACTGAAGCTTTCTTT. This sequence encodes CASSPLTGLTEAFF. This chain joins TRBV6-6 and TRBJ1-1, with D perhaps matching TRBD1 (6 bases). Germline CDR1 MNHNY, CDR2 SVGAGI (reference sequence). The CDR3 spans 14 residues. V was trimmed by 5 bases and J by 4 bases, leaving 14 bases between them.

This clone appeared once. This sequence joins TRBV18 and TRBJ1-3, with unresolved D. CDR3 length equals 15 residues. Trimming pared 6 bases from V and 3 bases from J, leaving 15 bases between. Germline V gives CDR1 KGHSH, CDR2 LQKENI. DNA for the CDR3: TGTGCCAGCTCCCAGGACTCCTCCGGTGGAAACACCATATATTTT. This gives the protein CASSQDSSGGNTIYF.

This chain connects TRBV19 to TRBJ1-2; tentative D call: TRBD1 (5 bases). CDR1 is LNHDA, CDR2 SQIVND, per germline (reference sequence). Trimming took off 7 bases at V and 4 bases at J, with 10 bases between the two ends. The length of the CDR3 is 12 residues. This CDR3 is CASMAGSYGYTF. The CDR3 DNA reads TGTGCCAGTATGGCAGGGTCCTATGGCTACACCTTC.

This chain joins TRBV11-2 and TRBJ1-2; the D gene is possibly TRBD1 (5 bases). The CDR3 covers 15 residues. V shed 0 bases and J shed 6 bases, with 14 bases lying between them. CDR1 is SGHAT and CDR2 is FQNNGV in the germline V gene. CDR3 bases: TGTGCCAGCAGCTTAGATCGGGGGAGGGCCCATGGCTACACCTTC. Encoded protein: CASSLDRGRAHGYTF.

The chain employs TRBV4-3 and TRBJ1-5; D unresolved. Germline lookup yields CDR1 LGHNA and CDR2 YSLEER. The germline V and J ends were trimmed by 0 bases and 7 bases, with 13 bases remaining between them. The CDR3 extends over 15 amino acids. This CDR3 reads CASSQDLENWQPQHF. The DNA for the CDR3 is TGCGCCAGCAGCCAAGATCTGGAGAACTGGCAGCCCCAGCATTTT.

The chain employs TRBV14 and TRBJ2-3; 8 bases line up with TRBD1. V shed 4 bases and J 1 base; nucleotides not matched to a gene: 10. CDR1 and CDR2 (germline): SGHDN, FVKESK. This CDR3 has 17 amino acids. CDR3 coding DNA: TGTGCCAGCAGCCGGGGACAGGAGGTTGTTCGCACAGATACGCAGTATTTT. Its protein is CASSRGQEVVRTDTQYF.

This CDR3 reads CASSSPLAESGELFF. CDR3 sequence (DNA): TGTGCCAGCAGTTCCCCGTTAGCCGAATCCGGGGAGCTGTTTTTT. J is TRBJ2-2 and V is TRBV6-5; unclear D gene. CDR1 is MNHEY and CDR2 is SVGAGI in the germline V gene. This CDR3 has 15 amino acids. V was shortened by 4 bases and J by 6 bases, with 15 bases between the two germline ends.

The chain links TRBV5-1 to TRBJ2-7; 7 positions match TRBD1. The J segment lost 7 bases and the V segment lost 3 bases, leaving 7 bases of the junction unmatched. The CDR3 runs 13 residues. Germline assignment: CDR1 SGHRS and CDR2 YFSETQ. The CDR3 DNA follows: TGCGCCAGCAGCTCTAGGGGGCAGGGGGAGCAGTACTTC. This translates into CASSSRGQGEQYF.

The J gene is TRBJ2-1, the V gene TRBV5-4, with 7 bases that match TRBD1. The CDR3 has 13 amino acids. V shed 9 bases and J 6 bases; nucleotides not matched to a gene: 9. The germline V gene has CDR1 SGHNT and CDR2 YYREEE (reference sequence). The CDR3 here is CATTDRELNEQFF. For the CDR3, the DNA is TGTGCCACCACAGACAGGGAACTCAATGAGCAGTTCTTC.

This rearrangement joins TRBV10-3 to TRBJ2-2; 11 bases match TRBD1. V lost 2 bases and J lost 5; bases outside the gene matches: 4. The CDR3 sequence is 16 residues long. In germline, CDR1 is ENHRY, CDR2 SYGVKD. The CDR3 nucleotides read TGTGCCATCAGTGAGGGGACAGGGGGAGGAACCGGGGAGCTGTTTTTT. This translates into CAISEGTGGGTGELFF.

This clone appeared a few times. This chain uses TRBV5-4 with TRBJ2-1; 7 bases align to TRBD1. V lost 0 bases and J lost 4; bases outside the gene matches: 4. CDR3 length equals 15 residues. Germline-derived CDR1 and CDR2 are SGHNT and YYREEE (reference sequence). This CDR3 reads CASSLDTGVYNEQFF. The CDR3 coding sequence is TGTGCCAGCAGCTTGGACACAGGGGTGTACAATGAGCAGTTCTTC.

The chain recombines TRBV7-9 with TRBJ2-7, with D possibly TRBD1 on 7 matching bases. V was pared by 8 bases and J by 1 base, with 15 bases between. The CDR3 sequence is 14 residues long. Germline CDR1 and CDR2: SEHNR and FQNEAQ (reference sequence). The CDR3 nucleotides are TGTGCCAGCCTGCAGGGGGGTACATCCTACGAGCAGTACTTC. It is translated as CASLQGGTSYEQYF.

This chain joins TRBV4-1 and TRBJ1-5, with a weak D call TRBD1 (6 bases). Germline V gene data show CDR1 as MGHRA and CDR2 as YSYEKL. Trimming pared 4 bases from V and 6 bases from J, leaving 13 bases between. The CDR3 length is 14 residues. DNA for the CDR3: TGCGCCAGCAGCCGACAGGAAGTCAGTCAGCCCCAGCATTTT. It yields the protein CASSRQEVSQPQHF.